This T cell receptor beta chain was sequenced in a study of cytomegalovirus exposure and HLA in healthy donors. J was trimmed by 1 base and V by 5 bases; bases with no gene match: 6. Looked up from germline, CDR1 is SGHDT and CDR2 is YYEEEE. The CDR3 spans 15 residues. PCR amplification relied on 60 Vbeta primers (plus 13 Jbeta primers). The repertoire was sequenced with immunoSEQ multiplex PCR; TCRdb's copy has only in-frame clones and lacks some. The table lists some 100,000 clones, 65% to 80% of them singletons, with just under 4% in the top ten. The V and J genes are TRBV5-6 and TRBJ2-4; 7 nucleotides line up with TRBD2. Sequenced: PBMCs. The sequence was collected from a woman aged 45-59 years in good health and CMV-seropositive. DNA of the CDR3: TGTGCCAGCAGTTTACTAGCGTTTGCCAAAAACATTCAGTACTTC. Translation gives CASSLLAFAKNIQYF.